Each of the 26 T cell receptor beta chains below was sequenced from the same sample in a study of blood T cells in healthy people across ages. PCR was performed a second time for roughly 6 to 12 cycles using a sample-barcoded 5' primer and a J-beta primer mix. From the 5' RACE reads, TCRdb called clonotypes with MiXCR, one entry per CDR3 protein. In the table there are 1.5 million to 2 million distinct CDR3 sequences, roughly 27% of which are singletons. Source material: blood. The receptor set was obtained from a woman aged 30 to 39 in good health.

As concerns this clonotype: A single base separates this from a much larger clone, so it may be a read error. The chain carries TRBV20-1 and TRBJ2-7; TRBD2 matches 11 bases. After removal of 6 bases from V and 2 bases from J, the junction contained 6 bases not matched to a gene. This CDR3 has 14 amino acids. Germline values: CDR1 DFQATT, CDR2 SNEGSKA (reference sequence). The DNA for the CDR3 is TGCAGTGCCCAGACTAGCGGGAACACCTACGAGCAGTACTTC. Protein product: CSAQTSGNTYEQYF.

In this sample, this clonotype turned up a few times. The chain employs TRBV7-8 and TRBJ2-1, with 8 bases aligning to TRBD2. The germline CDR1 and CDR2 sequences are SGHVS and FQNEAQ. V lost 4 bases and J lost 10; bases outside the gene matches: 6. This CDR3 spans 13 amino acids. The DNA for the CDR3 is TGTGCCAGCAGCTCGAGGACTAGCAACGAGCAGTTCTTC. It encodes CASSSRTSNEQFF.

V and J are TRBV18 and TRBJ2-1, with D unclear. The CDR3 is 18 amino acids. V shed 2 bases and J shed 2 bases, with 19 bases lying between them. The V gene's germline CDR1 is KGHSH and CDR2 LQKENI. The CDR3 region is CASSPGPKTVPAYNEQFF. Here the CDR3 DNA reads TGTGCCAGCTCACCAGGCCCGAAGACTGTGCCGGCCTACAATGAGCAGTTCTTC.

Concerning this clonotype: One end of the junction fails to match germline, which may point to a read error. CDR3 DNA sequence: TGTGCCAGCAGCTTAGTCGGCAGCCCTGGGAACACCATATATTTT. Its translation: CASSLVGSPGNTIYF. This rearrangement joins TRBV7-2 to TRBJ1-3; no firm D call. The CDR3 totals 15 residues. Germline CDR1 and CDR2: SGHTA and FQGNSA.

This clonotype was found a few times. The gene calls are TRBV5-1 and TRBJ2-3; TRBD1 aligns across 11 bases. The CDR3 runs to 16 residues. V gave up 3 bases and J gave up 5 bases; unmatched junction bases: 8. Per the germline V gene, CDR1 is SGHRS and CDR2 is YFSETQ. CDR3 protein: CASSSGTGGLGDTQYF. In DNA form, the CDR3 reads TGCGCCAGCAGCTCCGGGACAGGGGGATTGGGAGATACGCAGTATTTT.

Details on this clonotype: The junction does not match germline at one end; this may be a read error. The gene calls are TRBV14 and TRBJ2-6; no clear D gene. In germline, CDR1 is SGHDN, CDR2 FVKESK. This CDR3 contains 17 residues. For the CDR3, the DNA is TGTGCCAGCAGCCAAGGGCAGGAATTCTCTGGGACCAACGTCCTGACTTTC. Translated, it gives CASSQGQEFSGTNVLTF.

This clonotype has more than one count but fewer than ten. The chain is built from TRBV12-3 or TRBV12-4 and TRBJ2-7, with 8 bases fitting TRBD1. The CDR3 has 15 amino acids. V shed 3 bases and J 4 bases; nucleotides not matched to a gene: 8. CDR3 nucleotide sequence: TGTGCCAGCAGTTTCACGGCAGGGGGCATATACGAGCAGTACTTC. Translating it yields CASSFTAGGIYEQYF.

This clonotype has just a few counts. The chain employs TRBV2 and TRBJ2-7; TRBD2 might be the D (6 bases). This CDR3 region has 15 residues. Germline V CDR1 and CDR2: SNHLY, FYNNEI. V was clipped by 5 bases and J by 0 bases, with 14 bases between them. CDR3: CASSSRDSHSYEQYF. The CDR3 DNA follows: TGTGCCAGCAGTTCCCGGGACTCCCACTCCTACGAGCAGTACTTC.

The chain links TRBV27 to TRBJ1-5, with D hard to call. Looked up from germline, CDR1 is MNHEY and CDR2 is SMNVEV (reference sequence). Trimming left V 1 base short and J 2 bases short, with 9 bases between. The CDR3 sequence is 15 residues long. CDR3: CASSLYSGGNQPQHF. For the CDR3, the DNA is TGTGCCAGCAGTTTATACTCAGGCGGCAATCAGCCCCAGCATTTT.

There are a few counts of this clonotype. The rearrangement uses TRBV20-1 and TRBJ2-7, with 8 bases matching TRBD1. The J segment lost 1 base and the V segment lost 1 base, leaving 6 bases of the junction unmatched. The CDR3 sequence is 15 residues long. Germline-derived CDR1 and CDR2 are DFQATT and SNEGSKA (reference sequence). This CDR3 is CSARGQGANSYEQYF. The CDR3 nucleotides are TGCAGTGCTAGAGGTCAGGGGGCTAATTCCTACGAGCAGTACTTC.

There are a few counts of this clonotype. This chain joins TRBV29-1 and TRBJ2-1; TRBD2 agrees at 9 bases. Germline V gene data show CDR1 as SQVTM and CDR2 as ANQGSEA. CDR3 length: 15 amino acids. Trimming took 6 bases from V and 2 from J; bases not matched to a gene: 8. CDR3 sequence: CSVDPSGKPYNEQFF. CDR3 in DNA: TGCAGCGTGGATCCTAGCGGGAAACCCTACAATGAGCAGTTCTTC.

This clonotype occurred many times. V is TRBV7-3 and J is TRBJ2-1; D gene ambiguous. V was clipped by 5 bases and J by 9 bases, with 11 bases between them. The CDR3 runs to 12 residues. Germline V CDR1 and CDR2: SGHTA, FQGTGA. The CDR3 DNA reads TGTGCCAGCAGCCCCGATATGGCTGAGCAGTTCTTC. It is translated as CASSPDMAEQFF.

This clonotype occurred a few times. The rearrangement uses TRBV11-2 and TRBJ2-5; TRBD1 matches 12 bases. This CDR3 spans 15 amino acids. Germline V gene lookup returns CDR1 SGHAT and CDR2 FQNNGV. V shed 7 bases and J 11 bases; nucleotides not matched to a gene: 14. The CDR3 loop is CASTSGTGGFGEQYF. CDR3 nucleotides: TGTGCCAGCACCAGTGGGACAGGGGGCTTCGGTGAGCAGTACTTC.

This clonotype was recorded once. Its ends do not fully match the called genes, so a read error is possible. The chain recombines TRBV28 with TRBJ1-2, with D unclear. This CDR3 has 14 amino acids. CDR1 and CDR2 from the germline V gene are MDHEN and SYDVKM. The CDR3 DNA follows: TGTGCCAGCGGTTTGTGGTTAACTAACTATGGTTACACCTTC. It translates to CASGLWLTNYGYTF.

This chain links TRBV29-1 with TRBJ2-7; D is unresolved. V lost 7 bases and J 2 bases, leaving 9 bases between the germline ends. The CDR3 covers 11 residues. Germline values: CDR1 SQVTM, CDR2 ANQGSEA. The CDR3 bases are TGCAGCGGTAAGGGTACCTACGAGCAGTACTTC. Translating gives CSGKGTYEQYF.

This chain uses TRBV25-1 with TRBJ1-4; TRBD1 agrees at 7 bases. CDR1 is MGHDK, CDR2 SYGVNS, per germline. The CDR3 runs to 14 residues. The V segment lost 3 bases and the J segment 10 bases; nucleotides outside the gene matches: 8. The CDR3 nucleotides are TGTGCCAGCAGTGATGCGACAGGGCAGGGAAAACTGTTTTTT. Its protein is CASSDATGQGKLFF.

This clonotype was observed a handful of times. CDR3 residues: CASGAYMYSPLHF. The CDR3 bases are TGTGCCAGCGGGGCCTATATGTATTCACCCCTCCACTTT. V gene TRBV12-3 or TRBV12-4 combines with J gene TRBJ1-6; D might be TRBD1 (5 bases). The CDR3 is 13 amino acids. The V and J ends lost 8 bases and 8 bases respectively, with 13 bases between them.

The table lists this clonotype with many counts. The chain is built from TRBV29-1 and TRBJ2-5; D call uncertain. This CDR3 contains 12 residues. V was cut by 4 bases and J by 2 bases, with 8 bases left in between. The germline V gene has CDR1 SQVTM and CDR2 ANQGSEA. In DNA, the CDR3 is TGCAGCGTTGGGCAGTCACAAGAGACCCAGTACTTC. This gives the protein CSVGQSQETQYF. Complete variable domain (other parts from reference TRBV29-1 and TRBJ2-5): SAVISQKPSRDICQRGTSLTIQCQVDSQVTMMFWYRQQPGQSLTLIATANQGSEATYESGFVIDKFPISRPNLTFSTLTVSNMSPEDSSIYLCSVGQSQETQYFGPGTRLLVL.

Many counts were recorded for this clonotype. The chain employs TRBV7-2 and TRBJ2-7, with 9 nucleotides matching TRBD1. The junction had 14 bases not matched to a gene; V was cut back by 5 bases and J by 3 bases. The germline V gene has CDR1 SGHTA and CDR2 FQGNSA. This CDR3 contains 17 residues. CDR3 amino acids: CASSGSLPGQGIYEQYF. As DNA, the CDR3 is TGTGCCAGCAGCGGATCATTGCCGGGACAGGGCATCTACGAGCAGTACTTC.

This chain's CDR3 is CASSQDRVQANEKLFF. CDR3 nucleotides: TGTGCCAGCTCACAAGACAGAGTTCAGGCTAATGAAAAACTGTTTTTT. The chain couples TRBV18 to TRBJ1-4; possibly TRBD1 for D (5 bases). The germline CDR1 and CDR2 sequences are KGHSH and LQKENI. V was pared by 4 bases and J by 3 bases, with 15 bases between. The CDR3 has 16 residues.

The genes are TRBV12-3 or TRBV12-4 and TRBJ2-5; D might be TRBD1 or TRBD2, each matching 5 bases. The assigned J gene may be wrong: the sequence end matches TRBJ2-7 better. This CDR3 has 14 amino acids. CDR3 residues: CASSFVGASDEQYF. In nucleotides, the CDR3 is TGTGCCAGCAGTTTTGTCGGGGCCTCGGACGAGCAGTACTTC.

The chain employs TRBV7-2 and TRBJ2-7; TRBD2 matches at 8 bases. The V and J ends lost 1 base and 7 bases, in that order; junction bases with no gene match: 6. CDR3 size: 14 residues. From germline, CDR1 is SGHTA and CDR2 FQGNSA. CDR3 loop: CASSLDSGAREQYF. CDR3 nucleotide sequence: TGTGCCAGCAGCTTAGATAGCGGGGCCCGGGAGCAGTACTTC.

The rearrangement links TRBV12-3 or TRBV12-4 to TRBJ1-5; D may be TRBD1 (5 bases). The CDR3 spans 13 residues. Trimming shortened V by 5 bases and J by 7 bases, and 12 bases separated the two germline ends. CDR3 amino acids: CASSPQGVQPQHF. The CDR3 nucleotides read TGTGCCAGCAGTCCCCAGGGAGTCCAGCCCCAGCATTTT.

The chain carries TRBV2 and TRBJ1-2; a possible D gene is TRBD1 (5 bases). Trimming removed 5 bases from V and 7 bases from J, with 17 bases in between. This CDR3 has 14 amino acids. Germline assignment: CDR1 SNHLY and CDR2 FYNNEI. The CDR3, as DNA: TGTGCCAGCAGTACGGGACCGCCTGAGGGTGGCTACACCTTC. Encoded protein: CASSTGPPEGGYTF.

This clonotype was detected many times. CDR3 sequence reads: CSVLTGEDYGYTF. For the CDR3, the DNA is TGCAGCGTACTTACAGGGGAGGACTATGGCTACACCTTC. This chain uses TRBV29-1 with TRBJ1-2; TRBD1 agrees at 7 bases. This CDR3 is built from 13 residues. Looked up from germline, CDR1 is SQVTM and CDR2 is ANQGSEA. The V segment lost 6 bases and the J segment 3 bases; nucleotides outside the gene matches: 7.

The rearrangement links TRBV7-2 to TRBJ2-1, with 7 bases that match TRBD2. CDR1 is SGHTA, CDR2 FQGNSA, per germline. V was pared by 5 bases and J by 12 bases, with 13 bases of the junction left unmatched. The CDR3 spans 14 residues. DNA for the CDR3: TGTGCCAGCAGCCTTACGACTAGCCGGGTGGGGCAGTTCTTC. Translation: CASSLTTSRVGQFF.